This T cell receptor (beta chain) was recovered during a study of T cells expressing NK-cell markers. Study context: Underlying the TCR beta repertoires were sorted CD3+CD56+NKG2C+, CD3+CD56+NKG2C- and CD3+CD56-NKG2C+ T cells.

As regards this clonotype: The antigen is unknown.

Per the germline V gene, CDR1 is SGHDN and CDR2 is FVKESK. The CDR3 covers 18 residues. The TCR beta cDNA came from 5'RACE template switching with UMIs. TCRdb reprocessed the 5' RACE reads, keeping one entry per CDR3 protein, no DNA. This sample's table reports more than 400,000 distinct CDR3 sequences. Study outcomes and limitations: As a fraction of CD8+ T cells, dominant NKG2C+ clonotypes reached roughly 1.0-7.5% in more than five donors. A few donors showed these clonotypes also leading the CD3+CD56-NKG2C+ fraction.

The specimen sequenced was blood T cells: a sorted CD56 or NKG2C T cell subset, CD4+ or CD8+ T cells, or bulk PBMC T cells (not recorded which). The chain uses TRBV14 and TRBJ2-1; TCRdb reports TRBD2, a call that lacks DNA to check it against. The origin of this receptor is a woman aged 18 to 75 in good health. CDR3 protein: CASSQDMASGRPDNEQFF.